The 19 T cell receptor beta chains in this list originate from one sample, sequenced in a study of T cells after yellow fever vaccination (dated by TCRdb to the late 2010s). The receptor library was made with 5' RACE. This sample was sequenced with an Illumina NovaSeq 6000. TCRdb reran the public reads through fastp at Q25 and MiXCR, keeping productive beta chains. Under each unique CDR3 protein, matching rows form one entry showing the most common genes and DNA. Across this sample there are about 260,000 distinct CDR3 sequences, with roughly 5.6% seen only once. The top ten constitute roughly 3.3% of the sample. Interpreted using the paper, the treatment or condition label stands for: live attenuated yellow fever vaccine strain. The sequences come from CD4+ T cells sorted from PBMCs, collected on the day of the yellow fever booster vaccination. These receptors were obtained from a man between 18 and 29 years old who received the YFV17D yellow fever vaccine.

This clonotype was found many times. The chain is built from TRBV4-3 and TRBJ1-3, with D uncertain. This CDR3 region has 17 residues. Germline V gene sequence: CDR1 LGHNA, CDR2 YSLEER. Trimming left V 1 base short and J 5 bases short, with 18 bases between. The DNA of the CDR3 is TGCGCCAGCAGCCAAGCTTCATCCCCAGTTCCCCGAAACACCATATATTTT. Its protein product is CASSQASSPVPRNTIYF.

This clonotype was seen repeatedly, ten times or more. The rearrangement links TRBV12-3 or TRBV12-4 to TRBJ2-1; 8 bases are shared with TRBD1. V dropped 8 bases and J dropped 3; count of bases not matched to a gene: 6. CDR3 size: 14 residues. CDR3: CASGGQGGYNEQFF. The CDR3 DNA sequence: TGTGCCAGCGGAGGACAGGGAGGCTACAATGAGCAGTTCTTC.

This clonotype was seen a few times. The gene calls are TRBV12-3 or TRBV12-4 and TRBJ2-1; weak D call: TRBD1 (5 bases). This CDR3 is 14 amino acids long. The V end lost 6 bases, the J end lost 6 bases, and 15 bases lay between the germline ends. The CDR3 nucleotides read TGTGCCAGCAGCTACCAGACAGCGTCCAATGAGCAGTTCTTC. Its protein product is CASSYQTASNEQFF.

This clonotype was detected a few times. The chain combines TRBV20-1 with TRBJ1-2; 8 bases are a match to TRBD1. The CDR3 has 13 amino acids. Germline-derived CDR1 and CDR2 are DFQATT and SNEGSKA (reference sequence). Trimming at V came to 6 bases and at J to 6 bases, leaving 9 bases not matched to a gene. The CDR3 region is CSASFQGAHGYTF. CDR3 bases: TGCAGTGCCAGTTTTCAGGGGGCGCATGGCTACACCTTC.

The chain employs TRBV7-3 and TRBJ2-3, with D uncertain. The germline gives CDR1 SGHTA, CDR2 FQGTGA. The CDR3 covers 14 residues. V was shortened by 5 bases and J by 1 base, with 10 bases between the two germline ends. CDR3 sequence: CASSPPAGTDTQYF. CDR3 DNA sequence: TGTGCCAGCAGCCCCCCGGCAGGCACAGATACGCAGTATTTT. Based on the CDR3 plus reference TRBV7-3 and TRBJ2-3, the full variable domain is GAGVSQTPSNKVTEKGKYVELRCDPISGHTALYWYRQSLGQGPEFLIYFQGTGAADDSGLPNDRFFAVRPEGSVSTLKIQRTERGDSAVYLCASSPPAGTDTQYFGPGTRLTVL.

Only a few counts were recorded for this clonotype. At one end, the junction sequence differs from germline, possibly due to a read error. This sequence joins TRBV11-2 and TRBJ2-5; D unclear. The CDR3 is 10 amino acids. Germline CDR1 and CDR2: SGHAT and FQNNGV. Here the CDR3 DNA reads TGTGCCAGCAGCCAAGGGACCCAGTACTTC. It codes for CASSQGTQYF.

This clonotype was seen only a few times. V gene TRBV12-3 or TRBV12-4 combines with J gene TRBJ2-1, with D maybe TRBD2 (5 bases). V gave up 4 bases and J gave up 3 bases, with 16 bases separating them. CDR3 length: 16 residues. CDR3 bases: TGTGCCAGCAGTTCATACTCGGGGAAGGTCTACAATGAGCAGTTCTTC. It encodes CASSSYSGKVYNEQFF.

This chain joins TRBV12-3 or TRBV12-4 and TRBJ1-2; possible D gene TRBD1, 6 bases. This CDR3 spans 13 amino acids. V gave up 5 bases and J gave up 8 bases, with 15 bases separating them. The CDR3, as DNA: TGTGCCAGCAGTCCCCAGGGGCAGCGGGGCTACACCTTC. Translation gives CASSPQGQRGYTF.

This clonotype was seen a handful of times. The chain employs TRBV20-1 and TRBJ1-1; no firm D call. CDR1 and CDR2 from the germline V gene are DFQATT and SNEGSKA (reference sequence). There are 11 residues in the CDR3. V lost 2 bases and J lost 4, with 5 bases in between. CDR3 bases: TGCAGTGCTAGAAAGTCCACTGAAGCTTTCTTT. As protein: CSARKSTEAFF.

V usage is TRBV28 and J usage is TRBJ1-4; a weak D match, TRBD1 (6 bases). The germline V gene encodes CDR1 MDHEN and CDR2 SYDVKM. V shed 8 bases and J shed 4 bases, with 14 bases lying between them. This CDR3 region has 14 residues. The CDR3 loop reads CASSGGGLNEKLFF. As DNA, the CDR3 is TGTGCCAGCTCGGGAGGGGGACTTAATGAAAAACTGTTTTTT.

This clonotype was detected a few times. V and J are TRBV5-5 and TRBJ2-5, with D possibly TRBD2 on 5 matching bases. Trimming pared 4 bases from V and 1 base from J, leaving 14 bases between. The CDR3 covers 15 residues. The germline V gene encodes CDR1 SGHKS and CDR2 YYEKEE (reference sequence). CDR3 sequence: CASSPLLLGQETQYF. In nucleotides, the CDR3 is TGTGCCAGCAGCCCCCTGCTACTAGGCCAAGAGACCCAGTACTTC.

This chain joins TRBV24-1 and TRBJ2-3; no definite D call. The V gene lost 3 bases and the J gene lost 2 bases, with 11 bases spanning the gap. Looked up from germline, CDR1 is KGHDR and CDR2 is SFDVKD. The CDR3 extends over 15 amino acids. Written as DNA, the CDR3 is TGTGCCACCAGTGATGGAAGGAGATACACAGATACGCAGTATTTT. Translated: CATSDGRRYTDTQYF.

The chain is built from TRBV11-1 and TRBJ1-4; D unresolved. The length of the CDR3 is 17 residues. The germline V gene has CDR1 SGHAT and CDR2 FQDESV (reference sequence). V lost 2 bases, J lost 0 bases, and 13 bases lay in between. The CDR3 nucleotides are TGTGCCAGCAGCTTACGAAGATACGGGACAACTAATGAAAAACTGTTTTTT. Its protein product is CASSLRRYGTTNEKLFF.

The rearrangement links TRBV7-6 to TRBJ1-1; 8 bases fit TRBD1. The V gene end was trimmed by 4 bases and the J gene end by 3 bases; junction bases not matched to a gene: 7. The CDR3 totals 15 residues. In germline, CDR1 is SGHVS, CDR2 FNYEAQ. The CDR3 here is CASSSWTGRYTEAFF. In nucleotides, the CDR3 is TGTGCCAGCAGCTCCTGGACAGGGCGATACACTGAAGCTTTCTTT.

This clonotype was observed many times. CDR3 residues: CASSHRISQETQYF. The CDR3 bases are TGTGCCAGCAGCCACCGGATCTCGCAAGAGACCCAGTACTTC. This chain links TRBV3-1 with TRBJ2-5; D remains unclear. In germline, CDR1 is LGHDT, CDR2 YNNKEL (reference sequence). Trimming stripped 3 bases from V and 2 bases from J, with 10 bases between. The CDR3 loop spans 14 amino acids.

The sample holds many counts of this clonotype. The chain has TRBV12-3 or TRBV12-4 and TRBJ1-6; 7 bases match TRBD1. J lost 10 bases, V lost 5 bases, and 5 bases had no gene match. The CDR3 runs to 13 residues. CDR3 sequence (DNA): TGTGCCAGCAGTGTAACAGGGGAATCACCCCTCCACTTT. This gives the protein CASSVTGESPLHF.

This clonotype was observed a handful of times. The rearrangement joins TRBV2 to TRBJ2-5; the match to TRBD1 covers 8 bases. The CDR3 contains 14 residues. Germline CDR1 SNHLY, CDR2 FYNNEI. Trimming took 2 bases from V and 5 from J; bases not matched to a gene: 4. In nucleotides, the CDR3 is TGTGCCAGCAGTGAACAGGGGGCCACGGAGACCCAGTACTTC. Protein product: CASSEQGATETQYF. The variable domain in full, completed from reference TRBV2 and TRBJ2-5, reads EPEVTQTPSHQVTQMGQEVILRCVPISNHLYFYWYRQILGQKVEFLVSFYNNEISEKSEIFDDQFSVERPDGSNFTLKIRSTKLEDSAMYFCASSEQGATETQYFGPGTRLLVL.

The chain links TRBV28 to TRBJ2-7, with D perhaps matching TRBD1 (6 bases). CDR1 is MDHEN and CDR2 is SYDVKM in the germline V gene. The ends were cut back, 3 bases at V and 2 bases at J, with 11 bases in the middle. This CDR3 spans 14 amino acids. The CDR3 DNA sequence: TGTGCCAGCAGTTTGGGGACACAAACCTACGAGCAGTACGTC. Protein sequence: CASSLGTQTYEQYV.

This clonotype has only a few counts. The chain employs TRBV2 and TRBJ2-7; 10 nucleotides align to TRBD1. The CDR3 sequence is 13 residues long. V shed 6 bases and J 5 bases; nucleotides not matched to a gene: 4. The germline CDR1 and CDR2 sequences are SNHLY and FYNNEI. The CDR3 coding sequence is TGTGCCAGCAGCCGGACAGGGGGGGACGAGCAGTACTTC. This codes for CASSRTGGDEQYF.